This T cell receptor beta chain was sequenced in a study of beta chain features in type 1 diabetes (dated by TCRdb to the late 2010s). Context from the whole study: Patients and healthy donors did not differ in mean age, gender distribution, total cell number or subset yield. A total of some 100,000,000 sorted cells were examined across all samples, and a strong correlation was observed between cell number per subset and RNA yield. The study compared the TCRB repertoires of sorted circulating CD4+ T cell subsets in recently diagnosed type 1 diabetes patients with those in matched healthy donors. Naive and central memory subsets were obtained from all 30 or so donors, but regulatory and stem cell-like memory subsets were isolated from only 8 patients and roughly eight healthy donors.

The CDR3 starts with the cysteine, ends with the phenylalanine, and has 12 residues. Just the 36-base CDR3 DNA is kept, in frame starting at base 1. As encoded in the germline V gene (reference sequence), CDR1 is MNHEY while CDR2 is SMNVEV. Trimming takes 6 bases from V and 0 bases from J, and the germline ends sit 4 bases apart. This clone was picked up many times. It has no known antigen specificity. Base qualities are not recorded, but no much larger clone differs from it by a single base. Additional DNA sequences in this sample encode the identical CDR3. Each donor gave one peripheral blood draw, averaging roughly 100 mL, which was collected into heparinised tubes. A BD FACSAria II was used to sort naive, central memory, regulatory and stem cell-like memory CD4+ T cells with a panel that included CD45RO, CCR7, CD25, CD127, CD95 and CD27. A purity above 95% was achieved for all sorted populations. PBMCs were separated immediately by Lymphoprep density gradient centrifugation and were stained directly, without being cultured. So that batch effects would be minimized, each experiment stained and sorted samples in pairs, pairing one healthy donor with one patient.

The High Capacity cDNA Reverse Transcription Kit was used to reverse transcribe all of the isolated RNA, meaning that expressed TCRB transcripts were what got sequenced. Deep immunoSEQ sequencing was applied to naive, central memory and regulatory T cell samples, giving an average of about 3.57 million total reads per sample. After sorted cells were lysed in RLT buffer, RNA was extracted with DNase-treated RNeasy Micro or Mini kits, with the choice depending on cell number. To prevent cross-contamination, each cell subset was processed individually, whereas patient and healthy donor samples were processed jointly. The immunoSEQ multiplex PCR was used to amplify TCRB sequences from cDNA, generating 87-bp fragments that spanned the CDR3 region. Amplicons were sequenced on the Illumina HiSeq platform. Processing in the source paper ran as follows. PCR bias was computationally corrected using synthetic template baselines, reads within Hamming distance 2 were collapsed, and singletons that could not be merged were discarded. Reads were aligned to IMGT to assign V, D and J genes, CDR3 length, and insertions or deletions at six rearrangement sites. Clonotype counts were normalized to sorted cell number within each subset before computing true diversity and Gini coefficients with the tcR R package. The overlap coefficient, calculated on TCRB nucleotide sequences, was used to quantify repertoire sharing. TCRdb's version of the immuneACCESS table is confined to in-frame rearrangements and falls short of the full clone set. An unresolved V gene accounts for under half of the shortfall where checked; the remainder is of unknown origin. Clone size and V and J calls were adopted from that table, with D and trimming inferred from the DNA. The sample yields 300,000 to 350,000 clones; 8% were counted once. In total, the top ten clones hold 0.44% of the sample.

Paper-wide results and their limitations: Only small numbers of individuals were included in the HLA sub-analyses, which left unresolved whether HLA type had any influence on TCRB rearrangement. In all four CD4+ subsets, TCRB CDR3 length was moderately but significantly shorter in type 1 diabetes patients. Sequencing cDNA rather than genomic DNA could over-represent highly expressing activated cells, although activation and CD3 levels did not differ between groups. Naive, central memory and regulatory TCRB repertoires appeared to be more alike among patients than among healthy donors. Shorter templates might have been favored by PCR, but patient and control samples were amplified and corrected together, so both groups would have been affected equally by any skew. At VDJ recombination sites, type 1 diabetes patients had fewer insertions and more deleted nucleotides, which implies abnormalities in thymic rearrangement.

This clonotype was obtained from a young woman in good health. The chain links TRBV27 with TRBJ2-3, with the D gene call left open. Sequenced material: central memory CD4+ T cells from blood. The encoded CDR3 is CASRTSTDTQYF. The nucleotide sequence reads TGTGCCAGCAGGACTAGCACAGATACGCAGTATTTT.